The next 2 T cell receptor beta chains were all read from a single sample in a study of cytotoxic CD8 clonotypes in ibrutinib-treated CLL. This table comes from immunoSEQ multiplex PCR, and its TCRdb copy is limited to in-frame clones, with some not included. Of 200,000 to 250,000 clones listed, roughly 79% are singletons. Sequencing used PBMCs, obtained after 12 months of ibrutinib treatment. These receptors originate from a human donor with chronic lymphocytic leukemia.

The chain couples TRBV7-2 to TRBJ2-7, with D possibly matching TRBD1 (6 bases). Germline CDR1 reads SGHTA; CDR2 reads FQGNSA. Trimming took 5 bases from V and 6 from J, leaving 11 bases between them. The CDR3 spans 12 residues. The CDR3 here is CASSRSGAEQYF. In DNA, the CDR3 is TGTGCCAGCAGCCGATCAGGGGCCGAGCAGTACTTC.

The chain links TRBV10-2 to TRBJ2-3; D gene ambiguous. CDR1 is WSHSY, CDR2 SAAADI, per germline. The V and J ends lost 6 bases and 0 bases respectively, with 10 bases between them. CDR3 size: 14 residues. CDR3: CASRVTLSTDTQYF. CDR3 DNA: TGCGCCAGCAGGGTAACCTTGAGCACAGATACGCAGTATTTT.